The 10 T cell receptor beta chains reported below all come from one sample, sequenced in a study of cytomegalovirus exposure and HLA in healthy donors. The study ran its PCR with 60 Vbeta and 13 Jbeta primers. Here immunoSEQ multiplex PCR was the method, and the copy in TCRdb shows in-frame clones only, minus some. Among some 150,000 clones, approximately 80% were seen once, and the ten largest hold 5% to 7.5%. Source material: PBMCs. The source is a woman aged 50 to 60 in good health and CMV-seropositive.

The rearrangement uses TRBV21-1 and TRBJ2-1; no DNA check was done on the table's D call, TRBD2. TRBV21-1 is shown as a pseudogene. The CDR3 is 18 residues long. The CDR3 reads CASSKPTRTAPTGGEQFF. The CDR3 DNA follows: TGTGCCAGCAGCAAACCAACTAGGACTGCTCCTACGGGAGGTGAGCAGTTCTTC.

The gene calls are TRBV29-1 and TRBJ2-1; the match to TRBD2 covers 7 bases. V lost 6 bases to trimming and J lost 7 bases; unmatched junction nucleotides: 12. The CDR3 extends over 14 amino acids. CDR1 and CDR2 from the germline V gene are SQVTM and ANQGSEA. CDR3 residues: CSVRGWGLLNEQFF. CDR3 DNA sequence: TGCAGCGTCCGGGGTTGGGGACTACTAAATGAGCAGTTCTTC.

This chain links TRBV29-1 with TRBJ1-1, with D unresolved. Trimming left V 4 bases short and J 1 base short, with 10 bases between. This CDR3 spans 13 amino acids. CDR1 is SQVTM and CDR2 is ANQGSEA in the germline V gene. The CDR3 protein is CSVGGHSNTEAFF. The CDR3 region has the DNA TGCAGCGTTGGTGGCCATTCGAACACTGAAGCTTTCTTT.

This sequence joins TRBV5-6 and TRBJ2-7; TRBD2 matches 7 bases. V was clipped by 3 bases and J by 4 bases; unmatched bases: 1. The germline V gene has CDR1 SGHDT and CDR2 YYEEEE. This CDR3 has 12 residues. CDR3 sequence reads: CASSWGGYEQYF. DNA of the CDR3: TGTGCCAGCAGCTGGGGGGGATACGAGCAGTACTTC.

The rearrangement links TRBV4-3 to TRBJ2-5; maybe TRBD1 (6 bases). This CDR3 is 14 amino acids long. Germline CDR1 is LGHNA and CDR2 is YSLEER. V was cut by 4 bases and J by 4 bases, with 13 bases left in between. CDR3 sequence: CASSPGVLGETQYF. For the CDR3, the DNA is TGCGCCAGCAGCCCAGGGGTCTTGGGAGAGACCCAGTACTTC.

The rearrangement links TRBV5-1 to TRBJ2-1; a possible D gene is TRBD2 (6 bases). Trimming left V 5 bases short and J 1 base short, with 19 bases between. There are 17 residues in the CDR3. CDR1 and CDR2 (germline): SGHRS, YFSETQ. This chain's CDR3 is CASSLGGSSPSYNEQFF. The DNA for the CDR3 is TGCGCCAGCAGTCTTGGAGGGTCTTCACCTTCCTACAATGAGCAGTTCTTC. Full variable domain (remainder filled in from reference TRBV5-1 and TRBJ2-1): KAGVTQTPRYLIKTRGQQVTLSCSPISGHRSVSWYQQTPGQGLQFLFEYFSETQRNKGNFPGRFSGRQFSNSRSEMNVSTLELGDSALYLCASSLGGSSPSYNEQFFGPGTRLTVL.

This chain joins TRBV19 and TRBJ1-5, with TRBD1 matching over 7 bases. CDR3 size: 16 residues. The germline CDR1 and CDR2 sequences are LNHDA and SQIVND (reference sequence). Trimming took 1 base from V and 1 from J; bases not matched to a gene: 4. The CDR3 coding sequence is TGTGCCAGTAGTATAGCTGACAGGGCGAGCAATCAGCCCCAGCATTTT. This encodes CASSIADRASNQPQHF.

The chain is built from TRBV6-5 and TRBJ2-7; D is perhaps TRBD2 (6 bases). Trimming shortened V by 4 bases and J by 5 bases, and 12 bases separated the two germline ends. The CDR3 totals 13 residues. The germline V gene has CDR1 MNHEY and CDR2 SVGAGI. The CDR3 nucleotides read TGTGCCAGCAGTTGGGGGGTCCACGACGAGCAGTACTTC. It encodes CASSWGVHDEQYF.

The J gene is TRBJ2-1, the V gene TRBV5-4; D ambiguous. The CDR3 runs 13 residues. The germline CDR1 and CDR2 sequences are SGHNT and YYREEE (reference sequence). Trimming shortened V by 2 bases and J by 9 bases, and 12 bases separated the two germline ends. The CDR3 bases are TGTGCCAGCAGCTTTTCTACAGCCAGTGAGCAGTTCTTC. Translating gives CASSFSTASEQFF.

The chain couples TRBV7-9 to TRBJ2-3, with 9 bases aligning to TRBD2. Germline assignment: CDR1 SEHNR and CDR2 FQNEAQ (reference sequence). J gave up 5 bases and V 5 bases, and 8 bases lay outside the gene matches. The CDR3 is 15 amino acids. CDR3 in amino acids: CASSANRGGGDTQYF. CDR3 nucleotide sequence: TGTGCCAGCAGCGCGAATCGCGGGGGGGGAGATACGCAGTATTTT.